This T cell receptor (beta chain) was captured by sequencing in a study of CD8 T cells in Susac syndrome. The CDR3 has 15 residues. Germline loops: CDR1 GTSNPN, CDR2 SVGIG (reference sequence). Losses at the gene ends were 4 bases for V and 8 bases for J; bases not matched to a gene: 15. TEMRA cells were FACS-enriched and CD8+ and CD4+ T cells negatively isolated. Random hexamers primed reverse transcription of about 0.5 to 1 ug RNA. By means of immunoSEQ multiplex PCR, TCR beta CDR3 spanning 54 Vbeta and 13 Jbeta underwent amplification. From the immunoSEQ multiplex PCR reads, TCRdb called clonotypes with MiXCR, one entry per CDR3 protein. Among hundreds of thousands of distinct CDR3 sequences listed, about 95% were seen once.

The TCR was taken from a human donor with multiple sclerosis. This chain uses TRBV30 with TRBJ1-2; 8 bases line up with TRBD1. Specimen: CD4+ T cells from PBMCs. The CDR3, as DNA: TGTGCCTGGAACAAGGGTCGAAAGACAGGGGAAGGCTACACCTTC. The encoded protein is CAWNKGRKTGEGYTF.